This record concerns one TCR beta chain sequence. Its target is not known. Then a second PCR, running about 6 to 12 cycles, was carried out with a sample-barcoded 5' primer and a J-beta primer mix. TCRdb itself ran the 5' RACE reads through MiXCR, one entry per CDR3 protein. The table includes roughly 800,000 distinct CDR3 sequences, more than 45% detected once. The V end lost 6 bases, the J end lost 5 bases, and 19 bases lay between the germline ends. CDR1 is WSHSY and CDR2 is SAAADI in the germline V gene. The CDR3 is 16 amino acids. The entry originates in a study of blood T cells in healthy people across ages. Overall study findings and caveats: Roughly linear age-related decline in beta diversity appeared, significant by age approximately 41.

The TCR sequence derives from a man aged 25 to 40 in good health. The chain combines TRBV10-2 with TRBJ2-2; a weak D match, TRBD2 (7 bases). The source material was blood. The CDR3 DNA reads as TGCGCCAGCAGGCGGGGGACATTATTTGAGACCGGGGAGCTGTTTTTT. Its translation is CASRRGTLFETGELFF.